The 21 T cell receptor beta chains presented below share a single source sample, sequenced in a study of human T cells and chemical hapten exposure listed by TCRdb under 2021. The library was built by means of RACE. These reads were obtained on a NextSeq 500. TCRdb trimmed the raw reads at Q25, called clones with MiXCR and kept productive beta chains. Under each unique CDR3 protein, matching rows form one entry showing the most common genes and DNA. The sample table records about 42,000 distinct CDR3 sequences; about 9.6% of these occur just once. The ten biggest clones cover about 14% of the sample. What this sample's time point label stands for: patch test 2, 6 weeks after DPC sensitization. The sample's treatment or condition label, in plain terms: therapeutic diphenylcyclopropenone sensitization with weekly scalp DPC. Unfractionated whole blood was collected in Tempus Blood RNA tubes, and total RNA was extracted from that blood.

The sequencing here drew on whole blood, taken in connection with sensitization to the hapten diphenylcyclopropenone (DPC). The receptors originated from a woman under 40 with alopecia areata. Some clones in this sample may be carry-over from other donors' samples.

This clonotype was counted only a few times. The chain employs TRBV7-6 and TRBJ2-3; 13 bases are a match to TRBD2. V lost 3 bases, J lost 1 base, and 10 bases stayed unmatched. The CDR3 loop spans 19 amino acids. Per germline, CDR1 SGHVS and CDR2 FNYEAQ. CDR3 protein: CASSLDTSGGASGTDTQYF. The CDR3 bases are TGTGCCAGCAGCTTGGATACTAGCGGGGGGGCGAGCGGCACAGATACGCAGTATTTT. The full variable domain, rest sourced from reference TRBV7-6 and TRBJ2-3, is GAGVSQSPRYKVTKRGQDVALRCDPISGHVSLYWYRQALGQGPEFLTYFNYEAQQDKSGLPNDRFSAERPEGSISTLTIQRTEQRDSAMYRCASSLDTSGGASGTDTQYFGPGTRLTVL.

This clonotype was picked up a small number of times. The gene calls are TRBV15 and TRBJ2-2; 8 bases agree with TRBD2. The germline CDR1 and CDR2 sequences are LNHNV and YYDKDF (reference sequence). V gave up 4 bases and J gave up 5 bases; unmatched junction bases: 3. The CDR3 is 14 amino acids. The CDR3 reads CATSIGGATGELFF. The CDR3 nucleotides read TGTGCCACCAGCATCGGGGGGGCGACCGGGGAGCTGTTTTTT.

This clonotype was counted only a few times. This sequence joins TRBV4-1 and TRBJ2-7; no clear D. The germline CDR1 and CDR2 sequences are MGHRA and YSYEKL. The CDR3 is 15 amino acids. V was shortened by 1 base and J by 4 bases, with 14 bases between the two germline ends. The CDR3 nucleotides read TGCGCCAGCAGCCAAGTAGCTCAGAAAGGATACGAGCAGTACTTC. Its translation: CASSQVAQKGYEQYF.

The V and J genes are TRBV5-5 and TRBJ2-6, with a possible D match to TRBD2 (6 bases). V was shortened by 4 bases and J by 3 bases, with 14 bases between the two germline ends. The CDR3 is 16 amino acids. The germline CDR1 and CDR2 sequences are SGHKS and YYEKEE (reference sequence). DNA of the CDR3: TGTGCCAGCAGCCCTCCGGGGACTGGTGGGGCCAACGTCCTGACTTTC. Translation gives CASSPPGTGGANVLTF.

The chain is built from TRBV29-1 and TRBJ2-7; no definite D call. The germline V gene encodes CDR1 SQVTM and CDR2 ANQGSEA. The CDR3 runs to 9 residues. The CDR3 DNA reads TGCATCGACTCCTACGAGCAGTACTTC. It translates to CIDSYEQYF.

The chain uses TRBV12-3 or TRBV12-4 and TRBJ1-2; TRBD1 agrees at 9 bases. With 5 bases clipped from V and 8 bases from J, the junction kept 6 bases outside the gene matches. CDR3 length: 13 residues. CDR3 sequence (DNA): TGTGCCAGCAGTGGGGACAGGGCAAGGGGCTACACCTTC. Translating gives CASSGDRARGYTF.

This clonotype has just a few counts. CDR3 nucleotides: TGCAGTGCTCCAACGCATCCCTCTAACTATGGCTACACCTTC. Residues: CSAPTHPSNYGYTF. The V and J genes are TRBV20-1 and TRBJ1-2; D call uncertain. V lost 5 bases, J lost 0 bases, and 13 bases lay in between. This CDR3 spans 14 amino acids. The germline gives CDR1 DFQATT, CDR2 SNEGSKA (reference sequence).

The CDR3 loop reads CASSPTGGDEKLFF. The CDR3 coding sequence is TGTGCCAGCAGCCCCACGGGGGGGGATGAAAAACTGTTTTTT. The gene calls are TRBV7-2 and TRBJ1-4; maybe TRBD1 (5 bases). The germline V and J ends were trimmed by 5 bases and 6 bases, with 13 bases remaining between them. The CDR3 has 14 amino acids. CDR1 is SGHTA, CDR2 FQGNSA, per germline.

This clonotype was seen ten or more times. The chain carries TRBV19 and TRBJ2-3; D gene ambiguous. Germline V gene lookup returns CDR1 LNHDA and CDR2 SQIVND (reference sequence). CDR3 size: 13 residues. Trimming removed 6 bases from V and 4 bases from J, with 11 bases in between. The CDR3 region is CASRPTQADTQYF. The CDR3 DNA sequence: TGTGCCAGTAGACCGACTCAGGCAGATACGCAGTATTTT.

This clonotype was counted ten times or more. The rearrangement uses TRBV7-8 and TRBJ2-1; D gene uncertain. Germline-derived CDR1 and CDR2 are SGHVS and FQNEAQ. Trimming took 5 bases from V and 9 from J, leaving 26 bases between them. This CDR3 contains 17 residues. CDR3 DNA: TGTGCCAGCAGCGTAGACCCGGCAAAAACTCTAAGGGCTGAGCAGTTCTTC. Encoded protein: CASSVDPAKTLRAEQFF.

This chain connects TRBV30 to TRBJ2-7; 7 nucleotides align to TRBD2. Germline V gene lookup returns CDR1 GTSNPN and CDR2 SVGIG (reference sequence). V shed 1 base and J 7 bases; nucleotides not matched to a gene: 7. The CDR3 runs to 13 residues. In nucleotides, the CDR3 is TGTGCCTGGAGTGACCCTGCAGCGGGGGAGCAGTACTTC. Translating gives CAWSDPAAGEQYF.

In its sample, this clonotype ranks as medium-sized (0.01 to 0.1%). This chain joins TRBV12-3 or TRBV12-4 and TRBJ1-5; TRBD1 agrees at 10 bases. CDR3 length equals 14 residues. Trimming cost V 5 bases and J 2 bases; bases outside gene matches: 0. The CDR3, as DNA: TGTGCCAGCAGTGGGACAGGGGGCAATCAGCCCCAGCATTTT. Translated, it gives CASSGTGGNQPQHF.

This clonotype was recorded many times. This CDR3 is CASSRTVGNQPQHF. Written as DNA, the CDR3 is TGTGCCAGCAGCCGTACGGTAGGCAATCAGCCCCAGCATTTT. The rearrangement uses TRBV12-3 or TRBV12-4 and TRBJ1-5; D ambiguous. The CDR3 consists of 14 residues. V was pared by 6 bases and J by 2 bases, with 11 bases between.

This clonotype was seen a handful of times. J is TRBJ2-6 and V is TRBV7-3; D is tentatively TRBD1 or TRBD2 (5 bases each). The V end lost 2 bases, the J end lost 0 bases, and 11 bases lay between the germline ends. CDR1 SGHTA and CDR2 FQGTGA come from the germline V gene. The CDR3 sequence is 17 residues long. In DNA form, the CDR3 reads TGTGCCAGCAGCTTACGGGGCACCAGCTCTGGGGCCAACGTCCTGACTTTC. This sequence encodes CASSLRGTSSGANVLTF.

This clonotype was found a few times. The genes are TRBV20-1 and TRBJ2-2; unclear D gene. Deletions cut 4 bases from V and 3 bases from J, with 9 bases between. This CDR3 is built from 13 residues. The germline gives CDR1 DFQATT, CDR2 SNEGSKA (reference sequence). For the CDR3, the DNA is TGCAGTGCTACGGACCGGTACACCGGGGAGCTGTTTTTT. Translation gives CSATDRYTGELFF.

This clonotype came up a few times. The CDR3 nucleotides read TGTGCCAGCAGCTTAGACCGCCTCTACGAGCAGTACTTC. Residues: CASSLDRLYEQYF. The J gene is TRBJ2-7, the V gene TRBV7-2; D not certain. V shed 1 base and J shed 3 bases, with 7 bases lying between them. Germline lookup yields CDR1 SGHTA and CDR2 FQGNSA. The CDR3 runs to 13 residues.

The chain couples TRBV6-5 to TRBJ2-2, with 10 bases fitting TRBD1. Germline trimming cut 6 bases from V and 7 bases from J; bases unmatched to any gene: 8. This CDR3 region has 15 residues. In germline, CDR1 is MNHEY, CDR2 SVGAGI. The CDR3 DNA follows: TGTGCCAGCAGCCGACCGGGACAGGGGATCGGGGAGCTGTTTTTT. This sequence encodes CASSRPGQGIGELFF.

V and J are TRBV5-5 and TRBJ1-5; no definite D call. The germline CDR1 and CDR2 sequences are SGHKS and YYEKEE (reference sequence). The V and J ends lost 4 bases and 4 bases respectively, with 12 bases between them. The CDR3 is 14 residues long. The CDR3 bases are TGTGCCAGCAGCCAGGACGGTGTTAATCAGCCCCAGCATTTT. This translates into CASSQDGVNQPQHF.

There are many counts of this clonotype. The rearrangement uses TRBV5-1 and TRBJ1-5; 7 bases line up with TRBD1. This CDR3 comprises 14 residues. Trimming removed 0 bases from V and 3 bases from J; junction bases left unmatched: 0. Germline CDR1 is SGHRS and CDR2 is YFSETQ. CDR3 DNA sequence: TGCGCCAGCAGCTTGGAGGGGGCCAATCAGCCCCAGCATTTT. Encoded protein: CASSLEGANQPQHF.

This clonotype was counted only a few times. The V call is TRBV29-1, the J call TRBJ1-1; 11 bases agree with TRBD1. Germline trimming cut 3 bases from V and 5 bases from J; bases unmatched to any gene: 5. Per germline, CDR1 SQVTM and CDR2 ANQGSEA. The CDR3 extends over 14 amino acids. The CDR3 region is CSVDGQGAWTEAFF. CDR3 sequence (DNA): TGCAGCGTTGACGGACAGGGGGCTTGGACTGAAGCTTTCTTT.

This clonotype was found a few times. The V call is TRBV7-2, the J call TRBJ2-4, with TRBD1 matching 8 bases. Germline V CDR1 and CDR2: SGHTA, FQGNSA. This CDR3 comprises 16 residues. Trimming cost V 4 bases and J 3 bases; bases outside gene matches: 8. CDR3 bases: TGTGCCAGCAGCTCGAACCAGGGGGCAGGCAAAAACATTCAGTACTTC. Its translation is CASSSNQGAGKNIQYF.